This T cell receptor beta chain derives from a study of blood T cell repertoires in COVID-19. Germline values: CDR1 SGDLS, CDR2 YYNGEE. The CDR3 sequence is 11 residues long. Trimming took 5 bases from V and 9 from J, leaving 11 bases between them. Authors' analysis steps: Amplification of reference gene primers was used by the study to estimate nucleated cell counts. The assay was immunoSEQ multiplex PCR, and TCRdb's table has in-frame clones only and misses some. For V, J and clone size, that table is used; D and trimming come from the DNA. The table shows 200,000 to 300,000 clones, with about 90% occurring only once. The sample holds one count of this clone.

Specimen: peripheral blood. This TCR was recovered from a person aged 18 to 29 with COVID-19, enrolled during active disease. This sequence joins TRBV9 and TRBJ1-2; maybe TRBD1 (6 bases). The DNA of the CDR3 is TGTGCCAGCAGAATGACAGGCTGCTACACCTTC. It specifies CASRMTGCYTF.